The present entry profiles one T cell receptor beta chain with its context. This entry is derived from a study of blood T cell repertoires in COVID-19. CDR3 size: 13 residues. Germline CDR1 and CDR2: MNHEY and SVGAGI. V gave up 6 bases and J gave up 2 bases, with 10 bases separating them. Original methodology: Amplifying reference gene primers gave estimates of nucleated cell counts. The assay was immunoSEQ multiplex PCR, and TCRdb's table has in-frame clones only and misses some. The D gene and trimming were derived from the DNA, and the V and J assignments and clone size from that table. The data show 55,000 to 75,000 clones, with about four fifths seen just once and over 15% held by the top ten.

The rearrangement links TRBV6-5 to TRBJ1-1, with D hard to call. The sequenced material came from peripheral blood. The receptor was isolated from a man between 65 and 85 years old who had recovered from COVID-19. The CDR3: CASSFTENTEAFF. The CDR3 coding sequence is TGTGCCAGCAGCTTTACAGAAAACACTGAAGCTTTCTTT.